This entry lists 4 T cell receptor beta chains sequenced from one sample in a study of CD8+ T cells in alopecia areata. Treatment meaning: oral pan-JAK inhibitor, 5-10 mg twice daily. Reverse transcribed after extraction, RNA yielded cDNA as the sequencing template. Profiled with immunoSEQ multiplex PCR; TCRdb holds only in-frame clones, not every one. The repertoire holds 150,000 to 250,000 clones, with about 60% as singletons. Sequencing was performed on CD4+ T cells sorted from blood, taken at week 4, from a patient treated with tofacitinib. All receptors come from a human donor with alopecia areata.

The V call is TRBV30, the J call TRBJ2-1, with 13 bases lining up with TRBD2. From germline, CDR1 is GTSNPN and CDR2 SVGIG (reference sequence). V lost 4 bases and J lost 9; bases outside the gene matches: 12. The CDR3 has 16 residues. The CDR3 protein is CAWIPTSGGGSGEQFF. The CDR3 DNA reads TGTGCCTGGATACCCACTAGCGGGGGGGGTAGTGGTGAGCAGTTCTTC.

Here the CDR3 DNA reads TGTGCCAGTAGTATAGATGTGGTTAGCGCTGGAGGCGAGCAGTACTTC. It is translated as CASSIDVVSAGGEQYF. The chain couples TRBV19 to TRBJ2-7; TRBD2 is a possible D gene (5 bases). Germline CDR1 and CDR2: LNHDA and SQIVND (reference sequence). This CDR3 region has 16 residues. Trimming left V 0 bases short and J 6 bases short, with 18 bases between.

The chain joins TRBV5-1 to TRBJ1-4; 8 bases match TRBD1. The CDR3 runs to 15 residues. V gave up 0 bases and J gave up 8 bases; unmatched junction bases: 6. Germline V CDR1 and CDR2: SGHRS, YFSETQ. CDR3 DNA sequence: TGCGCCAGCAGCTTGGAGGGACAGGTTGGGGAAAAACTGTTTTTT. It encodes CASSLEGQVGEKLFF. Based on the CDR3 plus reference TRBV5-1 and TRBJ1-4, the full variable domain is KAGVTQTPRYLIKTRGQQVTLSCSPISGHRSVSWYQQTPGQGLQFLFEYFSETQRNKGNFPGRFSGRQFSNSRSEMNVSTLELGDSALYLCASSLEGQVGEKLFFGSGTQLSVL.

The rearrangement joins TRBV6-6 to TRBJ1-1, with TRBD1 matching over 10 bases. Germline-derived CDR1 and CDR2 are MNHNY and SVGAGI (reference sequence). The ends lost 4 bases at V and 4 bases at J; junction bases unmatched: 0. This CDR3 spans 13 amino acids. CDR3 nucleotides: TGTGCCAGCAGTTGGACAGGGGGCACTGAAGCTTTCTTT. The encoded protein is CASSWTGGTEAFF.